Below, 3 T cell receptor beta chains from the same sample are listed, as sequenced in a study of early T cells in non-severe SARS-CoV-2 infection. From the 5' RACE reads, TCRdb called clonotypes with MiXCR, one entry per CDR3 protein. The top ten hold 3% to 3.5% of the sample, which has about 110,000 distinct CDR3 sequences, 9.5% to 13% seen once. The material sequenced was whole blood. These receptors were obtained from an adult who was a healthcare worker with PCR-confirmed SARS-CoV-2 infection or an uninfected control (not recorded which).

This clonotype has a handful of counts. Without the conserved terminal phenylalanine or tryptophan, this CDR3 likely stems from a read error. The J gene is TRBJ1-2, the V gene TRBV12-3 or TRBV12-4; the D gene is possibly TRBD1 (5 bases). The CDR3 totals 15 residues. V was pared by 4 bases and J by 2 bases, with 14 bases between. The CDR3 sequence: CASSSHRPPNYGYTI. The CDR3 bases are TGTGCCAGCAGTTCCCACAGGCCCCCAAACTATGGCTACACCATC.

This clonotype was recorded many times. J is TRBJ2-3 and V is TRBV6-5, with D tentatively TRBD2 (5 bases). CDR1 is MNHEY and CDR2 is SVGAGI in the germline V gene. Trimming stripped 5 bases from V and 6 bases from J, with 6 bases between. The CDR3 length is 11 residues. The CDR3 sequence is CASSRGDTQYF. The CDR3 bases are TGTGCCAGCAGTAGAGGGGATACGCAGTATTTT.

V and J are TRBV12-3 or TRBV12-4 and TRBJ1-2, with 10 nucleotides matching TRBD1. V was pared by 5 bases and J by 5 bases, with 26 bases of the junction left unmatched. CDR3 size: 21 residues. The CDR3: CASSGRLGTGEQELGGYGYTF. CDR3 DNA: TGTGCCAGCAGTGGACGCTTGGGGACAGGGGAACAAGAGCTGGGTGGATATGGCTACACCTTC.